The 24 T cell receptor beta chains listed next were all sequenced from one sample in a study of a mutant IDH1 vaccine in newly diagnosed glioma. Method: immunoSEQ multiplex PCR; TCRdb's copy keeps in-frame clones and lacks some. The sample comprises around 89,000 clones, under 90% of which are singletons, and around 7% rests with the top ten. The time point denotes: baseline, week 1 (first vaccination visit). Specified treatment: pre-vaccination baseline after standard-of-care therapy. Sequencing used PBMCs, obtained from a glioma patient treated with radiotherapy, temozolomide or both. All receptors derive from a woman aged 45-65 years with glioma.

The chain links TRBV2 to TRBJ1-2; D uncertain. V lost 5 bases to trimming and J lost 4 bases, with 14 bases between them. This CDR3 is 14 amino acids long. Germline V lookup: CDR1 SNHLY, CDR2 FYNNEI. Here the CDR3 reads CASSPDGIGYGYTF. The CDR3 DNA reads TGTGCCAGCAGTCCAGACGGGATTGGCTATGGCTACACCTTC.

The chain joins TRBV5-1 to TRBJ1-2; 7 positions match TRBD1. The ends lost 2 bases at V and 3 bases at J; junction bases unmatched: 1. CDR3 size: 13 residues. Germline CDR1 reads SGHRS; CDR2 reads YFSETQ. The CDR3 here is CASSLGGHYGYTF. CDR3 bases: TGCGCCAGCAGCTTAGGGGGCCACTATGGCTACACCTTC. The variable domain in full, completed from reference TRBV5-1 and TRBJ1-2, reads KAGVTQTPRYLIKTRGQQVTLSCSPISGHRSVSWYQQTPGQGLQFLFEYFSETQRNKGNFPGRFSGRQFSNSRSEMNVSTLELGDSALYLCASSLGGHYGYTFGSGTRLTVV.

The chain couples TRBV6-1 to TRBJ2-3; D unclear. Germline assignment: CDR1 MNHNS and CDR2 SASEGT. Trimming removed 3 bases at V and 0 bases at J, with 10 bases between. This CDR3 is 15 amino acids long. The CDR3 DNA sequence: TGTGCCAGCAGTGAGTCTTCGCCTAGCACAGATACGCAGTATTTT. Its translation: CASSESSPSTDTQYF.

This clone has more than one count but fewer than ten. The chain joins TRBV4-2 to TRBJ1-1, with D possibly TRBD1 on 5 matching bases. The CDR3 has 15 amino acids. CDR1 LGHNA and CDR2 YNFKEQ come from the germline V gene. V was pared by 3 bases and J by 5 bases, with 16 bases between. CDR3 coding DNA: TGTGCCAGCAGCCAGGACCTCGAAGGGGTAACTGAAGCTTTCTTT. Translating it yields CASSQDLEGVTEAFF.

The V and J genes are TRBV5-6 and TRBJ1-1; no definite D call. The CDR3 runs 13 residues. Germline V gene sequence: CDR1 SGHDT, CDR2 YYEEEE. V lost 5 bases and J 4 bases, leaving 12 bases between the germline ends. This CDR3 is CASRRTASTEAFF. The CDR3 bases are TGTGCCAGCAGGAGGACGGCCAGCACTGAAGCTTTCTTT.

This chain joins TRBV27 and TRBJ1-2; D might be TRBD1 (6 bases). Germline loops: CDR1 MNHEY, CDR2 SMNVEV (reference sequence). The CDR3 runs 13 residues. The germline V and J ends were trimmed by 2 bases and 8 bases, with 12 bases remaining between them. The DNA for the CDR3 is TGTGCCAGCAGTTTAAGGGGGACACGCGGCTACACCTTC. This sequence encodes CASSLRGTRGYTF.

This chain connects TRBV7-6 to TRBJ1-2; weak D call: TRBD1 (5 bases). CDR1 is SGHVS, CDR2 FNYEAQ, per germline. V was trimmed by 4 bases and J by 1 base, leaving 10 bases between them. This CDR3 comprises 14 residues. The CDR3 loop reads CASSSRTINYGYTF. The CDR3 coding sequence is TGTGCCAGCAGCTCCAGGACAATTAACTATGGCTACACCTTC.

CDR3 protein: CSVSGGHNEQFF. CDR3 nucleotides: TGCAGCGTTTCAGGGGGCCACAATGAGCAGTTCTTC. The chain recombines TRBV29-1 with TRBJ2-1; 8 nucleotides line up with TRBD1. Germline CDR1 and CDR2: SQVTM and ANQGSEA. The CDR3 is 12 residues long. With V trimmed by 5 bases and J by 5 bases, 2 bases remained unmatched.

The gene calls are TRBV27 and TRBJ1-5; D ambiguous. Germline V CDR1 and CDR2: MNHEY, SMNVEV (reference sequence). Trimming left V 6 bases short and J 5 bases short, with 8 bases between. This CDR3 is built from 12 residues. This chain's CDR3 is CASRGGDQPQHF. Here the CDR3 DNA reads TGTGCCAGCAGAGGCGGAGATCAGCCCCAGCATTTT.

The rearrangement uses TRBV19 and TRBJ1-6; TRBD1 agrees at 7 bases. V lost 3 bases, J lost 9 bases, and 8 bases stayed unmatched. The CDR3 loop spans 15 amino acids. Per the germline V gene, CDR1 is LNHDA and CDR2 is SQIVND (reference sequence). For the CDR3, the DNA is TGTGCCAGTAGTATTAATTGGGACAGCCTTTCACCCCTCCACTTT. Its protein product is CASSINWDSLSPLHF.

The chain uses TRBV5-1 and TRBJ1-1; maybe TRBD1 (5 bases). The germline V and J ends were trimmed by 4 bases and 1 base, with 11 bases remaining between them. CDR3 length equals 14 residues. Germline CDR1 SGHRS, CDR2 YFSETQ. This CDR3 is CASSPGTGNTEAFF. DNA for the CDR3: TGCGCCAGCAGCCCCGGGACGGGGAACACTGAAGCTTTCTTT.

V gene TRBV6-5 combines with J gene TRBJ1-2; 7 bases are a match to TRBD1. This CDR3 spans 15 amino acids. Germline V gene lookup returns CDR1 MNHEY and CDR2 SVGAGI. With 6 bases clipped from V and 3 bases from J, the junction kept 10 bases outside the gene matches. The CDR3 coding sequence is TGTGCCAGCAGCCGTACAACAGGGGCGGACTATGGCTACACCTTC. Residues: CASSRTTGADYGYTF.

This chain uses TRBV6-5 with TRBJ2-7, with D unclear. The V gene lost 6 bases and the J gene lost 2 bases, with 14 bases spanning the gap. The V gene's germline CDR1 is MNHEY and CDR2 SVGAGI. The CDR3 covers 14 residues. CDR3 DNA sequence: TGTGCCAGCAGATCGTCCCCTGGCCCCTACGAGCAGTACTTC. Its translation: CASRSSPGPYEQYF.

The chain links TRBV5-1 to TRBJ2-7; the D call may be TRBD1 or TRBD2 (5 bases each). The CDR3 is 13 residues long. Germline CDR1 and CDR2: SGHRS and YFSETQ. Trimming took off 2 bases at V and 6 bases at J, with 12 bases between the two ends. The CDR3 coding sequence is TGCGCCAGCAGCTTCTTAGGGGACCTCGAGCAGTACTTC. Its translation: CASSFLGDLEQYF.

The chain couples TRBV2 to TRBJ1-3; no clear D. The germline V gene has CDR1 SNHLY and CDR2 FYNNEI. The CDR3 length is 13 residues. The V and J ends lost 5 bases and 4 bases respectively, with 9 bases between them. In nucleotides, the CDR3 is TGTGCCAGCAGTTTTCGAGGGGGAAACACCATATATTTT. It encodes CASSFRGGNTIYF. Looking up the rest from reference TRBV2 and TRBJ1-3 gives the full variable domain: EPEVTQTPSHQVTQMGQEVILRCVPISNHLYFYWYRQILGQKVEFLVSFYNNEISEKSEIFDDQFSVERPDGSNFTLKIRSTKLEDSAMYFCASSFRGGNTIYFGEGSWLTVV.

The chain links TRBV5-6 to TRBJ2-7; 9 bases fit TRBD1. Germline lookup yields CDR1 SGHDT and CDR2 YYEEEE. This CDR3 region has 14 residues. Losses at the gene ends were 5 bases for V and 4 bases for J; bases not matched to a gene: 7. The CDR3 nucleotides read TGTGCCAGCAGTCCCGGGACAGGGTATTACGAGCAGTACTTC. Its translation: CASSPGTGYYEQYF.

V gene TRBV6-5 combines with J gene TRBJ2-2, with D tentatively TRBD2 (5 bases). This CDR3 contains 15 residues. Germline CDR1 is MNHEY and CDR2 is SVGAGI. V gave up 2 bases and J gave up 0 bases, with 7 bases separating them. The CDR3 protein is CASSYTGSNTGELFF. CDR3 DNA: TGTGCCAGCAGTTACACGGGGTCGAACACCGGGGAGCTGTTTTTT.

This clone was observed once. The V call is TRBV27, the J call TRBJ1-4, with TRBD1 as a possible D gene (6 bases). Germline V gene data show CDR1 as MNHEY and CDR2 as SMNVEV (reference sequence). The CDR3 contains 14 residues. Trimming left V 8 bases short and J 5 bases short, with 15 bases between. The CDR3 DNA is TGTGCCAGCGGGCGGGAAGGGGGGAATGAAAAACTGTTTTTT. Protein: CASGREGGNEKLFF.

The chain combines TRBV6-1 with TRBJ2-7, with a weak D call TRBD2 (5 bases). V shed 4 bases and J shed 0 bases, with 7 bases lying between them. The CDR3 runs 13 residues. Germline loops: CDR1 MNHNS, CDR2 SASEGT. CDR3 amino acids: CASSGTSSYEQYF. The CDR3 nucleotides are TGTGCCAGCAGTGGAACTAGCTCCTACGAGCAGTACTTC.

The rearrangement uses TRBV5-1 and TRBJ2-7; TRBD1 is a possible D gene (6 bases). Germline V gives CDR1 SGHRS, CDR2 YFSETQ. Trimming took off 0 bases at V and 4 bases at J, with 14 bases between the two ends. This CDR3 is 15 amino acids long. The CDR3 here is CASSLGRTEDYEQYF. The CDR3 bases are TGCGCCAGCAGCTTGGGGAGGACAGAAGATTACGAGCAGTACTTC. Based on the CDR3 plus reference TRBV5-1 and TRBJ2-7, the full variable domain is KAGVTQTPRYLIKTRGQQVTLSCSPISGHRSVSWYQQTPGQGLQFLFEYFSETQRNKGNFPGRFSGRQFSNSRSEMNVSTLELGDSALYLCASSLGRTEDYEQYFGPGTRLTVT.

The chain links TRBV2 to TRBJ1-2, with 8 bases aligning to TRBD1. The V gene's germline CDR1 is SNHLY and CDR2 FYNNEI. CDR3 length: 16 residues. Trimming removed 9 bases from V and 2 bases from J; junction bases left unmatched: 14. Written as DNA, the CDR3 is TGTGCCAGTCCAGGCGGCCCTGGACAGGGAAACTATGGCTACACCTTC. This gives the protein CASPGGPGQGNYGYTF.

The genes are TRBV5-1 and TRBJ1-2, with D hard to call. From germline, CDR1 is SGHRS and CDR2 YFSETQ. Trimming shortened V by 4 bases and J by 3 bases, and 16 bases separated the two germline ends. CDR3 size: 15 residues. The CDR3 coding sequence is TGCGCCAGCAGCACCACCCCGACTATGGACTATGGCTACACCTTC. Its translation: CASSTTPTMDYGYTF.

The chain joins TRBV6-5 to TRBJ1-6, with D possibly being TRBD1 (5 bases). The CDR3 is 14 amino acids. The germline CDR1 and CDR2 sequences are MNHEY and SVGAGI. V lost 4 bases to trimming and J lost 10 bases, with 14 bases between them. The CDR3 loop is CASSWDQGGSPLHF. For the CDR3, the DNA is TGTGCCAGCAGTTGGGACCAGGGAGGATCACCCCTCCACTTT.

The chain combines TRBV7-2 with TRBJ1-2, with D tentatively TRBD1 (5 bases). Trimming removed 3 bases at V and 7 bases at J, with 12 bases between. Germline V lookup: CDR1 SGHTA, CDR2 FQGNSA. The CDR3 totals 13 residues. CDR3 in DNA: TGTGCCAGCAGCTTTGATCAGGGAGGTGGCTACACCTTC. Encoded protein: CASSFDQGGGYTF.